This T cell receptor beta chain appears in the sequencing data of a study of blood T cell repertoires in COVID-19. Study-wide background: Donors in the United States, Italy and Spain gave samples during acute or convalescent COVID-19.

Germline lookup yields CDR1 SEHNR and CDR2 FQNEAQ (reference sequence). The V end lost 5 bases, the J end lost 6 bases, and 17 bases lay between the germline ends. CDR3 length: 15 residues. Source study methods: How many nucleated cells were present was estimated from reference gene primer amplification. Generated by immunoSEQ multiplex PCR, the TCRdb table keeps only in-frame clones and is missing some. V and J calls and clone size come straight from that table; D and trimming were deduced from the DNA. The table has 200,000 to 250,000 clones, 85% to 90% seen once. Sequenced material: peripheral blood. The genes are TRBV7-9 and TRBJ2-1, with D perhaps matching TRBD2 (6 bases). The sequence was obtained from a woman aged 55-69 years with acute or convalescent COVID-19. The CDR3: CASSPSGTQTNEQFF. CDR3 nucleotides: TGTGCCAGCAGCCCGTCTGGGACTCAGACCAATGAGCAGTTCTTC. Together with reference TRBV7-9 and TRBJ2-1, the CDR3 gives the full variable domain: DTGVSQNPRHKITKRGQNVTFRCDPISEHNRLYWYRQTLGQGPEFLTYFQNEAQLEKSRLLSDRFSAERPKGSFSTLEIQRTEQGDSAMYLCASSPSGTQTNEQFFGPGTRLTVL.